A single T cell receptor beta chain is shown here with its context. This clonotype has more than one count but fewer than ten. Its binding antigen is unknown. Per-nucleotide qualities are absent, and no much larger clonotype sits a single base away. CDR1 and CDR2 were assigned from the germline V gene as SGHDT and YYEEEE. Compared with germline, V lacks 1 base and J lacks 2 bases; bases without a gene match: 2. Reading from cysteine to phenylalanine, the CDR3 counts 15 amino acids. Here the CDR3 DNA is all that survives: 45 bases in frame from base 1. To prepare the library, PCR was applied. The sample was run on an Illumina HiSeq 2500. TCR libraries were prepared with molecular barcoding, using unique molecular identifiers to normalize TCRbeta repertoire quantification. TCRdb took the public reads, trimmed them with fastp at Q25, ran MiXCR for clone calling and kept in-frame beta chains. Rows are unified per CDR3 protein, each entry keeping the most common DNA and genes. Present in this sample are approximately 980,000 distinct CDR3 sequences, around 30% of which were seen just once. The top ten hold 25% to 35% of the sample.

The data were taken from a study of T-cell reconstitution after alpha-beta-depleted transplantation in children (dated by TCRdb to about 2016). The study in broad terms: T-cell immune reconstitution after TCRalphabeta/CD19-depleted allogeneic hematopoietic cell transplantation in children was quantitatively tracked in the study by means of TCR repertoire profiling.

Findings and caveats that apply to the study as a whole: The apparently early alphabetaT-cell count recovery about two months after transplant was reportedly dependent on only several hundred rapidly expanded clones derived from non-depleted graft cells. In some patients, the high TCRbeta diversity seen at day 60 was put down to recipient T cells and intrathymic progenitors that had survived conditioning. The frequencies of hyperexpanded clones fell over the following months, and after one year, T-cell counts and TCRbeta diversity were mostly attributed to newly produced T cells.

The treatment or condition tag for this specimen amounts to: allogeneic hematopoietic cell transplantation with graft depleted of TCRalphabeta T cells and CD19 B cells. TCRalphabeta/CD19-depleted allogeneic hematopoietic cell grafts were given to the transplant recipients, all of whom were children. The chain links TRBV5-6 with TRBJ2-1; 8 bases in the junction line up with TRBD2. This receptor was taken from a boy less than two years old who had a stem cell transplant for SCID, so the T cells may come from the graft donor. The sample in question was PBMCs, mostly from graft donor cells, obtained 360 days after TCRalphabeta/CD19-depleted stem cell transplant. The CDR3 here reads CASSLLLAAYNEQFF. The sequence in DNA is TGTGCCAGCAGCTTGTTACTAGCGGCCTACAATGAGCAGTTCTTC.